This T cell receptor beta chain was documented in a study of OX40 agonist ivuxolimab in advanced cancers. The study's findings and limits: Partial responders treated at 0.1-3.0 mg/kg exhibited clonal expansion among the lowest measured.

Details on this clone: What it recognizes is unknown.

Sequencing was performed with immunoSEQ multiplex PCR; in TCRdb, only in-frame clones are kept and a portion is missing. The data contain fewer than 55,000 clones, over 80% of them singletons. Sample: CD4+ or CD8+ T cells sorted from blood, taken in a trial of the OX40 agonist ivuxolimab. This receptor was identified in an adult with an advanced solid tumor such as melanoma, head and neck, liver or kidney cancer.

CDR3 region: CASSPSLGDQPQHF. CDR3 nucleotide sequence: TGTGCCAGCTCACCGTCCTTGGGAGATCAGCCCCAGCATTTT. V is TRBV18 and J is TRBJ1-5; D gene ambiguous. With 3 bases removed from V and 5 bases from J, the gap between germline ends came to 11 bases. CDR1 and CDR2 (germline): KGHSH, LQKENI. The CDR3 is 14 amino acids.